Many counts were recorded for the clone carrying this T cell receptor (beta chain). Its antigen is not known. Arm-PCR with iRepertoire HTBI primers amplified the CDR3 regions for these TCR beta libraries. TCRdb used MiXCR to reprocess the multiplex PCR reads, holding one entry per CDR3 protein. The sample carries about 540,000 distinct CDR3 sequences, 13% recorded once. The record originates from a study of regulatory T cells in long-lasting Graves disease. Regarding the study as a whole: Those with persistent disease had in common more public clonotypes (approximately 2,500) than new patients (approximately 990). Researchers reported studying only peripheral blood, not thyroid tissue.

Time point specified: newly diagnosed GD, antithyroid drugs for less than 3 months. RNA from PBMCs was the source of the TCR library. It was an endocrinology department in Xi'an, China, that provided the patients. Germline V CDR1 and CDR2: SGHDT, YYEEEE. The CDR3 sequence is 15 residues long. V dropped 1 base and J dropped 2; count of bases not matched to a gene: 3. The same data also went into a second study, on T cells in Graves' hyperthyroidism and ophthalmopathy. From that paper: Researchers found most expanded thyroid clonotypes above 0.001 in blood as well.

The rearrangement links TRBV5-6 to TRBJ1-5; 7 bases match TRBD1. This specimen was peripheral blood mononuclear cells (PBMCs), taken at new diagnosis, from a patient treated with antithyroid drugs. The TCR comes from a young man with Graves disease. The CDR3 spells CASSLTGVGNQPQHF. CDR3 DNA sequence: TGTGCCAGCAGCTTGACAGGGGTCGGCAATCAGCCCCAGCATTTT. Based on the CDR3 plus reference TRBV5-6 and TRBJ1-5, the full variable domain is DAGVTQSPTHLIKTRGQQVTLRCSPKSGHDTVSWYQQALGQGPQFIFQYYEEEERQRGNFPDRFSGHQFPNYSSELNVNALLLGDSALYLCASSLTGVGNQPQHFGDGTRLSIL.